The clone carrying this T cell receptor (beta chain) turned up a few times. Its antigen is not known. A single record per CDR3 protein comes from TCRdb applying MiXCR to the RT-PCR reads. The table shows roughly 500,000 distinct CDR3 sequences, with about 15% occurring only once. This specimen comes from a study of response to subunit inactivated influenza vaccine. Study-level findings and limits: Only a handful of new T cells, the authors suggested, are recruited with each seasonal influenza vaccination.

The input for sequencing was CD4+ T cells sorted from PBMCs, taken about 23 months after vaccination. This TCR was sampled from a man aged 50 to 75 who received an inactivated influenza vaccine.

CDR3 coding DNA: TGTGCCAGCAGTCCTACCTTGGGACTCTACGAGCAGTACTTC. This codes for CASSPTLGLYEQYF. This chain links TRBV12-3 or TRBV12-4 with TRBJ2-7; possibly TRBD2 for D (6 bases). CDR3 length: 14 amino acids. The V gene lost 5 bases and the J gene lost 3 bases, with 14 bases spanning the gap.